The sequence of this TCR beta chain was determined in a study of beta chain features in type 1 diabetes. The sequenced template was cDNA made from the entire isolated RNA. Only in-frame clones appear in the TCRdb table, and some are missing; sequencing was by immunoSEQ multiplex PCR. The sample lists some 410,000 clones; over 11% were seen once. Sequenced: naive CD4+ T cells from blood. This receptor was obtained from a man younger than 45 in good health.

The CDR3 here is CASRGTSGTDTQYF. The CDR3 coding sequence is TGTGCCAGCAGGGGGACTAGCGGCACAGATACGCAGTATTTT. V and J are TRBV27 and TRBJ2-3; 10 bases agree with TRBD2. V gave up 6 bases and J gave up 1 base; unmatched junction bases: 1. Germline-derived CDR1 and CDR2 are MNHEY and SMNVEV (reference sequence). The CDR3 totals 14 residues.